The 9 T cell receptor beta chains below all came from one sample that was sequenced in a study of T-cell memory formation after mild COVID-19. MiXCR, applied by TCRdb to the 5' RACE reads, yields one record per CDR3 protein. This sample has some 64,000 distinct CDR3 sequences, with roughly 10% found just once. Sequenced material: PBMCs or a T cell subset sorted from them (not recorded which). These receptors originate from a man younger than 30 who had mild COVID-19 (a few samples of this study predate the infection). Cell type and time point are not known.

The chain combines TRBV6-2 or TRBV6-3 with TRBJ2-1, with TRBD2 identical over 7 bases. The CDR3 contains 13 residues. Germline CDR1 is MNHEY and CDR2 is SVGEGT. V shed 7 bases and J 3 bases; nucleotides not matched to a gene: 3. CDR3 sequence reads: CASTGDYYNEQFF. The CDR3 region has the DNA TGTGCCAGCACCGGGGACTACTACAATGAGCAGTTCTTC.

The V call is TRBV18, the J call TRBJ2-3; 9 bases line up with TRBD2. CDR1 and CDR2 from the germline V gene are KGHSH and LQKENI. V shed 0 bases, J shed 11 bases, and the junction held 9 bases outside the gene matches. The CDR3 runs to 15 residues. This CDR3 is CASSPPSAGGAMQYF. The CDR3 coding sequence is TGTGCCAGCTCACCACCGTCTGCGGGGGGGGCCATGCAGTATTTT.

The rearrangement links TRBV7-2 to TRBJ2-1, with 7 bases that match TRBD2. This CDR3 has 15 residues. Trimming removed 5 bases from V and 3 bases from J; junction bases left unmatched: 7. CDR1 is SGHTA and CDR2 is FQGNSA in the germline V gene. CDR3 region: CASSLRPGGYNEQFF. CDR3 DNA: TGTGCCAGCAGCCTCCGGCCGGGGGGCTACAATGAGCAGTTCTTC.

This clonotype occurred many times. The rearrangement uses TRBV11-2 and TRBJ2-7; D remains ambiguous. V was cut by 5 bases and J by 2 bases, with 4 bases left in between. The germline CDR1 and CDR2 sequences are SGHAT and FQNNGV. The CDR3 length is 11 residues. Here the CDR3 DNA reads TGTGCCAGCAGCGACACCTACGAGCAGTACGTC. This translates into CASSDTYEQYV.

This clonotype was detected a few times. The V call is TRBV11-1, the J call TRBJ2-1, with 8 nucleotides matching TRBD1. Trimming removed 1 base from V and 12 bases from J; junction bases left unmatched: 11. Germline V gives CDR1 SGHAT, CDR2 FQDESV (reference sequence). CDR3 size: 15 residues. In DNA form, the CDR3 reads TGTGCCAGCAGCTTAGAAGGACAGGGTCGCCCCGGGCAGTTCTTC. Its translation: CASSLEGQGRPGQFF. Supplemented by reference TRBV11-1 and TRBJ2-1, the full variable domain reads EAEVAQSPRYKITEKSQAVAFWCDPISGHATLYWYRQILGQGPELLVQFQDESVVDDSQLPKDRFSAERLKGVDSTLKIQPAELGDSAMYLCASSLEGQGRPGQFFGPGTRLTVL.

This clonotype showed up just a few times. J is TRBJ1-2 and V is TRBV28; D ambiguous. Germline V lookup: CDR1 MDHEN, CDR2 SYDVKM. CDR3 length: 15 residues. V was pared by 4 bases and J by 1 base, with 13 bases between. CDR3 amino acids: CASSSPTTVNYGYTF. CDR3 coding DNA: TGTGCCAGCAGTTCACCCACTACAGTTAACTATGGCTACACCTTC.

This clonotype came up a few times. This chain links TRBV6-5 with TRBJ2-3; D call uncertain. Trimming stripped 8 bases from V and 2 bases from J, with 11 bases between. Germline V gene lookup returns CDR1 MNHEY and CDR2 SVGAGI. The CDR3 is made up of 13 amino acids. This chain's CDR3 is CASAAPATDTQYF. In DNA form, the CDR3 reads TGTGCCAGCGCTGCGCCTGCCACAGATACGCAGTATTTT.

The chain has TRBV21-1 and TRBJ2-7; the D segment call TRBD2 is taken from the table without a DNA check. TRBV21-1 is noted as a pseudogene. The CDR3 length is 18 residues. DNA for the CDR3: TGTGCCAGCACCCCACTAGGGCTAGCGGGGCCAAGGTCCTACGAGCAGTACTTC. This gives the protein CASTPLGLAGPRSYEQYF.

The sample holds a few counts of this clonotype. The CDR3: CASSPTPVGELFF. The CDR3 bases are TGTGCCAGCAGCCCCACACCGGTCGGGGAGCTGTTTTTT. The chain employs TRBV7-2 and TRBJ2-2, with no clear D. Germline V gene data show CDR1 as SGHTA and CDR2 as FQGNSA. V was pared by 5 bases and J by 7 bases, with 11 bases between. This CDR3 is 13 amino acids long.